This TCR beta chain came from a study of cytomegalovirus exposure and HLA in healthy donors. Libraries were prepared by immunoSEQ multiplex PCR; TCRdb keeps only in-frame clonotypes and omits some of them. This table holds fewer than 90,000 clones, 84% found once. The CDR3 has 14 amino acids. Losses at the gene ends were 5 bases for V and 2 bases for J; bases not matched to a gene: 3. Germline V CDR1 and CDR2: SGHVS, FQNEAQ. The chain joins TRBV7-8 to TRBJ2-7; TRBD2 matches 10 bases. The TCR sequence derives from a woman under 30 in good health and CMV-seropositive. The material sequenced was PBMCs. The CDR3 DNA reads TGTGCCAGCAGCCCTAGCGGGGGCCCCTACGAGCAGTACTTC. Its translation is CASSPSGGPYEQYF.